These 20 T cell receptor beta chains were all obtained from the same sample, sequenced in a study of shared clonotypes between healthy human individuals (dated by TCRdb to about 2020). Receptor libraries were prepared by the immunoSEQ multiplex PCR assay. Held by TCRdb, this immuneACCESS table contains in-frame sequences only and omits some clones. Under half of the omission traces to an unresolved V gene where checked; the cause of the rest is unknown. The sample profile shows nearly 1 million clones; 76% of them were found once. The biggest ten clones account for 1.5% of the sample. The sequencing input was memory CD4+ T cells sorted from blood. The sample's cell subset or site label is to be understood as: CD45RA-negative fraction. Receptor source: a man younger than 35 in good health.

V and J are TRBV7-2 and TRBJ2-5; 9 nucleotides align to TRBD2. V trimming: 2 bases; J trimming: 5 bases; junction bases outside the gene matches: 6. The CDR3 contains 15 residues. The germline V gene encodes CDR1 SGHTA and CDR2 FQGNSA. CDR3 coding DNA: TGTGCCAGCAGCTTACTCTATGGACTAGCGGAGACCCAGTACTTC. Its translation: CASSLLYGLAETQYF.

V and J are TRBV19 and TRBJ1-2, with D tentatively TRBD1 (5 bases). This CDR3 is built from 13 residues. Trimming shortened V by 7 bases and J by 4 bases, and 13 bases separated the two germline ends. CDR1 and CDR2 (germline): LNHDA, SQIVND (reference sequence). This chain's CDR3 is CASISDGGYGYTF. The DNA for the CDR3 is TGTGCCAGTATTTCGGACGGGGGCTATGGCTACACCTTC.

As regards this clone: This same CDR3 is encoded by further DNA sequences in the sample. The chain joins TRBV27 to TRBJ2-5; TRBD2 agrees at 7 bases. The CDR3 runs 14 residues. Germline loops: CDR1 MNHEY, CDR2 SMNVEV (reference sequence). The V segment lost 5 bases and the J segment 3 bases; nucleotides outside the gene matches: 6. CDR3 sequence reads: CASSLWGGKETQYF. The CDR3 DNA reads TGTGCCAGCAGTCTTTGGGGGGGTAAAGAGACCCAGTACTTC.

The chain uses TRBV9 and TRBJ1-6; no clear D. The CDR3 covers 20 residues. Germline lookup yields CDR1 SGDLS and CDR2 YYNGEE. Trimming took 1 base from V and 0 from J, leaving 20 bases between them. The CDR3 is CASSVSYQTPKSSYNSPLHF. DNA of the CDR3: TGTGCCAGCAGCGTATCTTATCAGACACCAAAAAGCTCCTATAATTCACCCCTCCACTTT.

The V call is TRBV7-2, the J call TRBJ2-1; D unclear. Looked up from germline, CDR1 is SGHTA and CDR2 is FQGNSA. CDR3 length equals 14 residues. V was trimmed by 1 base and J by 9 bases, leaving 13 bases between them. DNA of the CDR3: TGTGCCAGCAGCTTAGGACGTGGCTTTCGTGAGCAGTTCTTC. As protein: CASSLGRGFREQFF. Drawing the rest from reference TRBV7-2 and TRBJ2-1, the complete variable domain is GAGVSQSPSNKVTEKGKDVELRCDPISGHTALYWYRQSLGQGLEFLIYFQGNSAPDKSGLPSDRFSAERTGGSVSTLTIQRTQQEDSAVYLCASSLGRGFREQFFGPGTRLTVL.

The rearrangement joins TRBV5-1 to TRBJ1-1, with D uncertain. V lost 0 bases, J lost 0 bases, and 12 bases lay in between. The CDR3 runs 16 residues. Germline CDR1 is SGHRS and CDR2 is YFSETQ. In DNA form, the CDR3 reads TGCGCCAGCAGCTTGGGGCCTACTGGCATGAACACTGAAGCTTTCTTT. Translated, it gives CASSLGPTGMNTEAFF.

This chain links TRBV28 with TRBJ1-4; 8 bases match TRBD1. This CDR3 spans 15 amino acids. Germline V CDR1 and CDR2: MDHEN, SYDVKM. V was pared by 5 bases and J by 9 bases, with 11 bases of the junction left unmatched. Here the CDR3 DNA reads TGTGCCAGCAGTCCGTCAGGGGGCCTAGTAAAAAAACTGTTTTTT. It codes for CASSPSGGLVKKLFF.

V usage is TRBV5-6 and J usage is TRBJ2-7; D is perhaps TRBD1 (6 bases). Deletions cut 0 bases from V and 0 bases from J, with 10 bases between. Germline V CDR1 and CDR2: SGHDT, YYEEEE. The CDR3 runs to 15 residues. In nucleotides, the CDR3 is TGTGCCAGCAGCTTGGCAGGACAGAGCTCCTACGAGCAGTACTTC. It encodes CASSLAGQSSYEQYF.

This clone was seen ten or more times. The J gene is TRBJ2-3, the V gene TRBV7-2, with unresolved D. The CDR3 has 12 amino acids. Trimming removed 4 bases from V and 4 bases from J, with 6 bases in between. Per germline, CDR1 SGHTA and CDR2 FQGNSA. The CDR3 coding sequence is TGTGCCAGCAGCTCTTGGCCAGATACGCAGTATTTT. Protein sequence: CASSSWPDTQYF.

The V gene is TRBV6-5, the J gene TRBJ2-3; D possibly corresponds to TRBD2 (5 bases). V lost 2 bases and J lost 5, with 11 bases in between. This CDR3 is 14 amino acids long. Germline V gene data show CDR1 as MNHEY and CDR2 as SVGAGI. In nucleotides, the CDR3 is TGTGCCAGCAGTTACGCTCTAGCAAGAGATACGCAGTATTTT. Translated: CASSYALARDTQYF.

This chain joins TRBV4-1 and TRBJ2-3; 7 bases match TRBD1. This CDR3 spans 19 amino acids. Losses at the gene ends were 4 bases for V and 1 base for J; bases not matched to a gene: 17. Germline V gives CDR1 MGHRA, CDR2 YSYEKL. The DNA of the CDR3 is TGCGCCAGCAGCCCCATTGGGACAGCGTCATCCCTAGGCACAGATACGCAGTATTTT. Translated: CASSPIGTASSLGTDTQYF.

The chain uses TRBV27 and TRBJ1-2; D may be TRBD1 (5 bases). The CDR3 contains 15 residues. V lost 8 bases to trimming and J lost 5 bases, with 21 bases between them. Looked up from germline, CDR1 is MNHEY and CDR2 is SMNVEV (reference sequence). CDR3 sequence (DNA): TGTGCCAGCTCAAGCAGGGCCCAAGGAGAATATGGCTACACCTTC. It specifies CASSSRAQGEYGYTF.

The rearrangement uses TRBV6-5 and TRBJ1-1; D is unresolved. This CDR3 region has 15 residues. The V gene lost 2 bases and the J gene lost 2 bases, with 12 bases spanning the gap. Germline V gene data show CDR1 as MNHEY and CDR2 as SVGAGI. CDR3 in DNA: TGTGCCAGCAGTTACATCGCCCTTCGAAACACTGAAGCTTTCTTT. This translates into CASSYIALRNTEAFF.

The genes are TRBV6-1 and TRBJ2-7; no clear D gene. The CDR3 runs 13 residues. V lost 4 bases and J lost 7, with 14 bases in between. Germline-derived CDR1 and CDR2 are MNHNS and SASEGT. The CDR3 is CASSARTALEQYF. Written as DNA, the CDR3 is TGTGCCAGCAGTGCGCGGACGGCGTTAGAGCAGTACTTC.

The CDR3 DNA reads TGTGCCAGCAGCGAACGCCCTCTTCGACAGGTGTCCTACAATGAGCAGTTCTTC. This encodes CASSERPLRQVSYNEQFF. This chain connects TRBV6-1 to TRBJ2-1, with D tentatively TRBD1 (6 bases). The CDR3 is 18 residues long. V was trimmed by 6 bases and J by 1 base, leaving 22 bases between them. In germline, CDR1 is MNHNS, CDR2 SASEGT.

This clone was detected a few times. The chain combines TRBV11-2 with TRBJ1-2; 7 nucleotides line up with TRBD1. The trim removed 5 bases at V and 6 bases at J, leaving 15 bases unmatched. Germline values: CDR1 SGHAT, CDR2 FQNNGV. CDR3 length: 16 amino acids. In DNA, the CDR3 is TGTGCCAGCAGCCCTCGGGCGGCGCCGGACAGGAATGGCTACACCTTC. It yields the protein CASSPRAAPDRNGYTF.

The V and J genes are TRBV4-2 and TRBJ2-5, with D unclear. Germline lookup yields CDR1 LGHNA and CDR2 YNFKEQ. The CDR3 totals 13 residues. The V end lost 1 base, the J end lost 5 bases, and 8 bases lay between the germline ends. The CDR3 coding sequence is TGTGCCAGCAGCCAAGGGAATGCGGAGACCCAGTACTTC. It specifies CASSQGNAETQYF.

This chain links TRBV9 with TRBJ2-1, with 8 bases lining up with TRBD2. Trimming took 1 base from V and 6 from J; bases not matched to a gene: 6. CDR1 is SGDLS and CDR2 is YYNGEE in the germline V gene. The CDR3 runs to 15 residues. This CDR3 reads CASSVTAGVPNEQFF. CDR3 coding DNA: TGTGCCAGCAGCGTAACAGCGGGAGTACCCAATGAGCAGTTCTTC.

The chain has TRBV5-1 and TRBJ2-3; the match to TRBD1 covers 9 bases. This CDR3 has 15 amino acids. The V segment lost 4 bases and the J segment 3 bases; nucleotides outside the gene matches: 6. Looked up from germline, CDR1 is SGHRS and CDR2 is YFSETQ. CDR3 sequence reads: CASSPGGQGTDTQYF. The CDR3 DNA reads as TGCGCCAGCAGCCCGGGGGGACAGGGTACAGATACGCAGTATTTT. The whole variable domain, filled in from reference TRBV5-1 and TRBJ2-3, reads KAGVTQTPRYLIKTRGQQVTLSCSPISGHRSVSWYQQTPGQGLQFLFEYFSETQRNKGNFPGRFSGRQFSNSRSEMNVSTLELGDSALYLCASSPGGQGTDTQYFGPGTRLTVL.

The chain couples TRBV19 to TRBJ1-2, with 8 positions matching TRBD1. The CDR3 totals 15 residues. Unmatched junction bases numbered 8, after V lost 5 bases and J lost 3 bases. The germline gives CDR1 LNHDA, CDR2 SQIVND (reference sequence). The CDR3 DNA reads as TGTGCCAGTAGTCCGAGGGACAGGCTATACTATGGCTACACCTTC. This codes for CASSPRDRLYYGYTF.